Detailed here is one T cell receptor beta chain. Its antigen target is currently unknown. No base quality information exists; no much larger clone differs at one position. Using the deep immunoSEQ assay, multiplex PCR amplified TCR CDR3 regions from genomic DNA. Extracted genomic DNA from each cell subset was spread evenly across all wells of several immunoSEQ 96-well plates, with each plate serving as a replicate. For sorted subsets, roughly 200 ng of genomic DNA, equivalent to about 30,000 T cell genomes, went into each replicate PCR. Purified libraries were measured with a Qubit 3.0 fluorometer, size-checked on a Bioanalyzer 2100, and measured again with the KAPA Library Quantification kit. A separate single-read 150-cycle Illumina NextSeq 550 flow cell was used to sequence each immunoSEQ 96-well plate. Per the authors' processing: Because the immunoSEQ output included only junctional sequences and no quality scores, the filtering could not be the same as the filtering used for full-length reads. Sequences were annotated with PyIR, a Python wrapper for IgBLAST v1.9, using IMGT germline references to assign V/J genes and CDR3. Reads were removed for weak V/J assignments (E-value above 1e-6), missing CDR3, stop codons, out-of-frame junctions, or ambiguous translated residues. V3J clonotypes were defined as sequences sharing an identical inferred V gene, J gene, and CDR3 amino acid sequence. To compute the percentage overlap between repertoires, the number of shared unique clonotypes was divided by the size of the smaller repertoire. RTK rarefaction, the Chao1 estimator, and Recon v2.1 estimates of unobserved clonotypes were used to assess repertoire richness. OLGA was used to compute generation probabilities for all TCRbeta clonotypes that the gDNA method yielded from a handful of donors. Entries here come from immuneACCESS through TCRdb and include only in-frame sequences with V and J called. Some clones fail to appear in such tables; in the studies checked, an unresolved V gene covers under half of the shortfall, and the cause of the remainder is unknown. V and J calls and clone size are copied from that table; D and trimming were computed from the DNA. The sample includes roughly 2.5 million clones, with more than 80% observed a single time. 0.13% to 0.15% of the sample rests with the top ten.

Donors were healthy HIV-negative adults with no recently reported acute infections or vaccinations. Every donor was a Caucasian adult residing in Nashville, Tennessee, USA. CD4+ T cells were enriched by magnetic negative selection; naive cells were then positively selected on CD45RA, and the negative fraction formed the memory subset. Blood was obtained by leukapheresis, after which PBMCs were separated by Ficoll-Histopaque density gradient centrifugation and cryopreserved in liquid nitrogen vapor phase. Analytical flow cytometry was used to check the purity and quantity of each magnetically sorted T cell population. Genomic DNA was isolated from every sorted fraction and measured by UV absorbance on a Nanodrop 2000c. The data originate from a study of shared clonotypes between healthy human individuals (TCRdb year 2020). Looking at the study overall: The cohort comprised a couple of women and a few men aged 18 to 49 years. Each donor's leukapheresis produced roughly between roughly 0.85 and 9.5 billion PBMCs. For each donor, CD4 naive and CD4 memory were each given three plates, CD8 naive was given two plates, and CD8 memory was given one plate. To estimate repertoire size and how much clonotype sharing occurs between individuals, the study deeply sequenced the blood TCR repertoires of 5 or 6 healthy adults. Libraries were prepared and TCR repertoires were sequenced by different laboratories using diverse techniques, in order to increase sequencing depth and limit assay-specific biases.

CDR1 and CDR2 are read off the germline V gene (reference sequence) as MNHEY and SMNVEV. V loses 5 bases of germline sequence and J loses 2 bases, and the interval between the two ends is 19 bases. The CDR3 sequence holds 18 residues, the cysteine and phenylalanine included. Solely the CDR3 DNA is kept, with 54 bases framed from the first base. Summary of the overall study and its limitations: Rarefaction of sorted-subset datasets indicated incomplete sequencing despite the large sequencing depth. Sampling was restricted to blood, and TCR repertoires in tissue are likely to differ from TCR repertoires in blood. Naive subsets generally had larger estimated clonotype richness than memory subsets did. Because the study included a small number of donors, the genetic and exposure-history diversity represented was limited. Sharing across several donors was observed for 5% to 6.5% of naive CD4, less than 4% of naive CD8, around 2.5% of memory CD4, and roughly 0.43% of memory CD8 clonotypes. Higher generation probabilities were observed for clonotypes shared by all four sorted-subset donors than for non-shared clonotypes. Pairwise subsampling led to the expectation that sequencing depth would affect the degree of clonotype sharing among donors.

Sequences were obtained from naive CD4+ T cells sorted from blood. The label giving this sample's cell subset or site can be read as: CD45RA+ positively selected. This TCR was recovered from a man aged 18 to 29 in good health. The V gene is TRBV27 and the J gene is TRBJ1-6; TRBD1 is perhaps the D gene, given 5 matching bases. Read as DNA, the sequence is TGTGCCAGCAGTAATAATGGACAAGGCAGACCCTATAATTCACCCCTCCACTTT. It is translated as CASSNNGQGRPYNSPLHF.